The 24 T cell receptor beta chains reported below all come from one sample, sequenced in a study of blood T cell repertoires in COVID-19. Assay: immunoSEQ multiplex PCR; the TCRdb copy retains only in-frame clones and omits some. The repertoire holds about 340,000 clones, around 90% seen once, with about 18% in the top ten. The sample was PBMCs or T cells enriched from blood (not recorded which). Receptor source: a woman aged 30 to 39 who had recovered from COVID-19.

V and J are TRBV29-1 and TRBJ2-6, with TRBD1 as a possible D gene (6 bases). The CDR3 length is 15 residues. Trimming pared 4 bases from V and 0 bases from J, leaving 10 bases between. Per germline, CDR1 SQVTM and CDR2 ANQGSEA. CDR3 region: CSVVGAPSGANVLTF. CDR3 bases: TGCAGCGTTGTGGGGGCCCCCTCTGGGGCCAACGTCCTGACTTTC.

The chain combines TRBV29-1 with TRBJ2-7, with unresolved D. Germline loops: CDR1 SQVTM, CDR2 ANQGSEA. This CDR3 is built from 13 residues. The CDR3 spells CRYGGLSSYEQYF. The CDR3 nucleotides are TGCAGATATGGCGGCCTTAGCTCCTACGAGCAGTACTTC.

As for this clone: The CDR3 end shows no conserved phenylalanine or tryptophan, and so a read error is likely. No DNA is shown, since the ends of the CDR3 on it are uncertain; the CDR3 is the one TCRdb lists. The chain has TRBV27 and TRBJ1-1; the table's D gene call, TRBD1, was not cross checked with the DNA. The germline V gene has CDR1 MNHEY and CDR2 SMNVEV (reference sequence). The CDR3 has 11 amino acids, counting both end residues. CDR3 protein: CASSFLGRSSV.

This clone was seen only a few times. This sequence joins TRBV6-2 or TRBV6-3 and TRBJ2-1, with D maybe TRBD2 (7 bases). The CDR3 consists of 16 residues. V lost 6 bases, J lost 15 bases, and 30 bases lay in between. The germline V gene has CDR1 MNHEY and CDR2 SVGEGT. In DNA form, the CDR3 reads TGTGCCAGCAGCCCGCCCCGCGGGAGAAGGGGGGTTGTTGTGTTCTTC. This codes for CASSPPRGRRGVVVFF.

The chain employs TRBV3-1 (or the pseudogene TRBV3-2) and TRBJ1-6, with 8 bases that match TRBD1. This CDR3 comprises 16 residues. Germline V CDR1 and CDR2: LGHDT, YNNKEL (reference sequence). V gave up 1 base and J gave up 9 bases; unmatched junction bases: 8. CDR3 in amino acids: CASSQGRRDRSSPLHF. DNA of the CDR3: TGTGCCAGCAGCCAAGGAAGACGGGACAGGAGTTCACCCCTCCACTTT.

The chain links TRBV27 to TRBJ1-1, with D possibly matching TRBD1 (6 bases). The germline CDR1 and CDR2 sequences are MNHEY and SMNVEV (reference sequence). Trimming took off 2 bases at V and 8 bases at J, with 21 bases between the two ends. The CDR3 sequence is 16 residues long. The CDR3 reads CASSLTPGVGAPEAFF. In DNA form, the CDR3 reads TGTGCCAGCAGTTTAACCCCAGGGGTTGGGGCCCCCGAAGCTTTCTTT.

The chain employs TRBV7-2 and TRBJ2-7; tentatively, D is TRBD2 (6 bases). The CDR3 extends over 17 amino acids. Per the germline V gene, CDR1 is SGHTA and CDR2 is FQGNSA. V shed 1 base and J shed 4 bases, with 20 bases lying between them. The CDR3: CASSLGRTGTGEYEQYF. The CDR3 nucleotides read TGTGCCAGCAGCTTAGGAAGGACGGGCACGGGGGAATACGAGCAGTACTTC.

The chain recombines TRBV28 with TRBJ1-5, with no clear D. The CDR3 is made up of 12 amino acids. The V end lost 3 bases, the J end lost 5 bases, and 5 bases lay between the germline ends. Germline loops: CDR1 MDHEN, CDR2 SYDVKM. The CDR3 spells CASSFLYQPQHF. CDR3 nucleotide sequence: TGTGCCAGCAGTTTCCTGTATCAGCCCCAGCATTTT. The full variable domain, its missing parts supplied by reference TRBV28 and TRBJ1-5, is DVKVTQSSRYLVKRTGEKVFLECVQDMDHENMFWYRQDPGLGLRLIYFSYDVKMKEKGDIPEGYSVSREKKERFSLILESASTNQTSMYLCASSFLYQPQHFGDGTRLSIL.

As for this clone: The same CDR3 is also encoded by other DNA sequences in this sample. This chain connects TRBV28 to TRBJ1-2; possible D gene TRBD1, 6 bases. Germline V gene sequence: CDR1 MDHEN, CDR2 SYDVKM. Trimming pared 6 bases from V and 2 bases from J, leaving 10 bases between. This CDR3 is 13 amino acids long. CDR3 in amino acids: CASSPTGNYGYTF. CDR3 sequence (DNA): TGTGCCAGCAGCCCTACAGGGAACTATGGCTACACCTTC.

The chain joins TRBV3-1 (or the pseudogene TRBV3-2) to TRBJ2-3; 10 positions agree with TRBD2. Trimming cost V 1 base and J 4 bases; bases outside gene matches: 11. In germline, CDR1 is LGHDT, CDR2 YNNKEL (reference sequence). This CDR3 contains 18 residues. The CDR3 region has the DNA TGTGCCAGCAGCCAAGGGACTAGCGGAAGCGGGGTTTCAGATACGCAGTATTTT. This sequence encodes CASSQGTSGSGVSDTQYF.

The genes are TRBV27 and TRBJ2-3; 9 bases match TRBD1. Germline CDR1 and CDR2: MNHEY and SMNVEV (reference sequence). With V trimmed by 3 bases and J by 5 bases, 9 bases remained unmatched. This CDR3 is 16 amino acids long. The chain's CDR3 is CASSFRTGAKRDTQYF. As DNA, the CDR3 is TGTGCCAGCAGTTTTCGGACAGGGGCGAAACGAGATACGCAGTATTTT.

The chain couples TRBV5-1 to TRBJ1-1; possible D gene TRBD1, 5 bases. In germline, CDR1 is SGHRS, CDR2 YFSETQ. V lost 3 bases and J 1 base, leaving 10 bases between the germline ends. This CDR3 contains 14 residues. The CDR3 DNA is TGCGCCAGCAGCTCTTTAGACAGGAACACTGAAGCTTTCTTT. Its protein product is CASSSLDRNTEAFF.

The chain employs TRBV11-2 and TRBJ2-3; 8 nucleotides align to TRBD1. The length of the CDR3 is 12 residues. Looked up from germline, CDR1 is SGHAT and CDR2 is FQNNGV. V gave up 5 bases and J gave up 15 bases; unmatched junction bases: 10. CDR3 sequence reads: CASSNWTGLDYF. The CDR3 DNA is TGTGCCAGCAGCAATTGGACAGGGTTAGATTATTTT.

This chain links TRBV7-3 with TRBJ2-5; no firm D call. Germline V gives CDR1 SGHTA, CDR2 FQGTGA. V shed 1 base and J shed 2 bases, with 5 bases lying between them. This CDR3 is built from 13 residues. The CDR3 nucleotides are TGTGCCAGCAGCTTAATGACTCAAGAGACCCAGTACTTC. Translation gives CASSLMTQETQYF. The full variable domain, in which reference TRBV7-3 and TRBJ2-5 provide the parts outside the CDR3, is GAGVSQTPSNKVTEKGKYVELRCDPISGHTALYWYRQSLGQGPEFLIYFQGTGAADDSGLPNDRFFAVRPEGSVSTLKIQRTERGDSAVYLCASSLMTQETQYFGPGTRLLVL.

V and J are TRBV28 and TRBJ1-2; 10 bases are a match to TRBD1. Germline V gene sequence: CDR1 MDHEN, CDR2 SYDVKM. CDR3 length: 18 amino acids. Trimming took 4 bases from V and 6 from J; bases not matched to a gene: 17. This chain's CDR3 is CASSSYGTGVIQPHGYTF. CDR3 DNA sequence: TGTGCCAGCAGTTCCTACGGGACAGGGGTTATTCAGCCTCATGGCTACACCTTC.

This clone occurred once. A read error may account for a junction end that differs from germline. The V and J genes are TRBV5-4 and TRBJ2-3; 12 nucleotides line up with TRBD2. The CDR3 sequence is 12 residues long. The V gene's germline CDR1 is SGHNT and CDR2 YYREEE (reference sequence). CDR3 amino acids: CASSLDGLAGPF. For the CDR3, the DNA is TGTGCCAGCAGCTTGGACGGACTAGCGGGACCTTTT.

The chain couples TRBV27 to TRBJ2-7; D may be TRBD1 (7 bases). V was pared by 3 bases and J by 2 bases, with 14 bases between. This CDR3 is 15 amino acids long. Per germline, CDR1 MNHEY and CDR2 SMNVEV (reference sequence). CDR3 DNA: TGTGCCAGCAGTTTGCGACAGGGAGGCCCCTACGAGCAGTACTTC. Protein sequence: CASSLRQGGPYEQYF.

CDR3 DNA: TGTGCCAGCACCACAGGACCGGGACAGTTTTATGGCTACACCTTC. Translating gives CASTTGPGQFYGYTF. The rearrangement links TRBV28 to TRBJ1-2, with TRBD1 matching 7 bases. Germline-derived CDR1 and CDR2 are MDHEN and SYDVKM. The junction had 13 bases not matched to a gene; V was cut back by 7 bases and J by 5 bases. This CDR3 has 15 residues.

CDR3 bases: TGCAGCGTTGGCAGTGACGGGAGAGGAAACATTCAGTACTTC. Translating it yields CSVGSDGRGNIQYF. The chain couples TRBV29-1 to TRBJ2-4, with D perhaps matching TRBD2 (6 bases). The CDR3 covers 14 residues. The ends were cut back, 4 bases at V and 6 bases at J, with 16 bases in the middle. CDR1 is SQVTM, CDR2 ANQGSEA, per germline.

This chain joins TRBV7-8 and TRBJ1-5; 11 bases line up with TRBD1. The CDR3 length is 16 residues. CDR1 SGHVS and CDR2 FQNEAQ come from the germline V gene. Germline trimming cut 5 bases from V and 6 bases from J; bases unmatched to any gene: 9. CDR3 in DNA: TGTGCCAGCAGCCTCGCCGGGACAGGGGGGCTTCAGCCCCAGCATTTT. Encoded protein: CASSLAGTGGLQPQHF.

V usage is TRBV7-2 and J usage is TRBJ2-5, with D perhaps matching TRBD2 (5 bases). Germline V lookup: CDR1 SGHTA, CDR2 FQGNSA. The CDR3 runs to 14 residues. Trimming cost V 3 bases and J 0 bases, with 8 bases left between them. The CDR3 reads CASSLAGHQETQYF. In DNA form, the CDR3 reads TGTGCCAGCAGCTTGGCGGGCCACCAAGAGACCCAGTACTTC.

J is TRBJ2-5 and V is TRBV6-5, with 9 positions matching TRBD1. This CDR3 comprises 16 residues. The trim removed 2 bases at V and 1 base at J, leaving 5 bases unmatched. Per germline, CDR1 MNHEY and CDR2 SVGAGI. CDR3 DNA sequence: TGTGCCAGCAGTTACGTCCCGGGACAGGGCCAAGAGACCCAGTACTTC. Translated, it gives CASSYVPGQGQETQYF.

This chain joins TRBV4-2 and TRBJ1-1; TRBD1 matches at 9 bases. The J segment lost 9 bases and the V segment lost 2 bases, leaving 7 bases of the junction unmatched. The CDR3 length is 14 residues. CDR1 is LGHNA and CDR2 is YNFKEQ in the germline V gene. The CDR3 loop is CASSQRTGVSQAFF. The CDR3 DNA reads as TGTGCCAGCAGCCAAAGGACAGGGGTCTCCCAAGCTTTCTTT.

The rearrangement joins TRBV6-6 to TRBJ1-1; tentatively, D is TRBD1 (6 bases). The CDR3 sequence is 13 residues long. Germline CDR1 MNHNY, CDR2 SVGAGI (reference sequence). V lost 3 bases and J lost 3, with 8 bases in between. This CDR3 is CASSYQGYTEAFF. CDR3 coding DNA: TGTGCCAGCAGTTATCAGGGGTACACTGAAGCTTTCTTT.